This entry lists 18 T cell receptor beta chains sequenced from one sample in a study of CD8+CD57+ T cells in acquired aplastic anemia. CDR3 and TCR beta VDJ profiling relied on genomic DNA as the template. TCRdb passed the reads through MiXCR, listing each CDR3 protein once. This table has about 170,000 distinct CDR3 sequences, 55% to 70% appearing once. Sequenced input: sorted CD4+, CD8+, or CD8+CD57+ T cells (not recorded which) from PBMCs. All receptors come from a human donor in good health.

Written as DNA, the CDR3 is TGTGCCGCCGGGAAGATAGCGGGGGTTCGTTCCAATGAGCAGTTCTTC. Translating gives CAAGKIAGVRSNEQFF. This rearrangement joins TRBV12-3 or TRBV12-4 to TRBJ2-1; TRBD2 aligns across 9 bases. The length of the CDR3 is 16 residues. V lost 11 bases, J lost 6 bases, and 17 bases stayed unmatched.

This clonotype was counted ten times or more. The genes are TRBV20-1 and TRBJ2-7; the D gene could be TRBD1 or TRBD2 (5 bases each). Germline CDR1 is DFQATT and CDR2 is SNEGSKA (reference sequence). Deletions cut 3 bases from V and 6 bases from J, with 15 bases between. The CDR3 totals 13 residues. The DNA of the CDR3 is TGCAGTGCTAGCGGGACGGACACCTTCGAGCAGTACTTC. Translation gives CSASGTDTFEQYF.

The chain joins TRBV6-5 to TRBJ1-4; no reliable D call. This CDR3 has 15 amino acids. Trimming stripped 0 bases from V and 5 bases from J, with 10 bases between. The germline V gene has CDR1 MNHEY and CDR2 SVGAGI. CDR3 sequence reads: CASSYSMASNEKLFF. CDR3 DNA: TGTGCCAGCAGTTACTCGATGGCTTCCAATGAAAAACTGTTTTTT.

Remarks on this clonotype: A read error may explain this, as a much larger clone is one base away. The chain is built from TRBV12-3 or TRBV12-4 and TRBJ1-1, with TRBD1 matching over 7 bases. The CDR3 totals 18 residues. Unmatched junction bases numbered 15, after V lost 5 bases and J lost 0 bases. The CDR3 loop reads CASSLERGRESVNTEAFF. DNA of the CDR3: TGTGCCAGCAGTCTAGAGAGGGGGCGTGAGAGCGTGAACACTGAAGCTTTCTTT.

The genes are TRBV2 and TRBJ1-2; D not resolved. CDR1 is SNHLY, CDR2 FYNNEI, per germline. The CDR3 length is 14 residues. With 2 bases removed from V and 6 bases from J, the gap between germline ends came to 13 bases. Here the CDR3 DNA reads TGTGCCAGCAGTGAATCTGTGACATCCAATGGCTACACCTTC. This gives the protein CASSESVTSNGYTF. The full variable domain, its missing parts supplied by reference TRBV2 and TRBJ1-2, is EPEVTQTPSHQVTQMGQEVILRCVPISNHLYFYWYRQILGQKVEFLVSFYNNEISEKSEIFDDQFSVERPDGSNFTLKIRSTKLEDSAMYFCASSESVTSNGYTFGSGTRLTVV.

V usage is TRBV19 and J usage is TRBJ1-1; D unresolved. CDR3 length: 14 amino acids. V was trimmed by 6 bases and J by 4 bases, leaving 15 bases between them. Germline values: CDR1 LNHDA, CDR2 SQIVND (reference sequence). The CDR3 protein is CASSDPSSGTEAFF. CDR3 DNA: TGTGCCAGTAGCGATCCTTCGAGTGGCACTGAAGCTTTCTTT.

This chain joins TRBV29-1 and TRBJ1-1, with 9 positions matching TRBD1. CDR3 length equals 13 residues. Germline V lookup: CDR1 SQVTM, CDR2 ANQGSEA. V shed 7 bases and J 4 bases; nucleotides not matched to a gene: 7. The CDR3 DNA is TGCAGCGGCGGACAGGGGACGGGCACTGAAGCTTTCTTT. Translated, it gives CSGGQGTGTEAFF.

This sequence joins TRBV7-9 and TRBJ2-5; the D gene is possibly TRBD2 (5 bases). The CDR3 sequence is 15 residues long. V was pared by 1 base and J by 5 bases, with 14 bases between. Germline V CDR1 and CDR2: SEHNR, FQNEAQ (reference sequence). The CDR3 DNA is TGTGCCAGCAGCTTAGAACGAGGGTTTTGGGAGACCCAGTACTTC. Protein sequence: CASSLERGFWETQYF.

This clonotype has ten or more counts. The CDR3 loop is CASSLVAGSYEQYF. The CDR3 nucleotides read TGTGCCAGCAGCTTGGTAGCGGGTTCCTACGAGCAGTACTTC. V usage is TRBV5-5 and J usage is TRBJ2-7, with 7 bases lining up with TRBD2. With V trimmed by 0 bases and J by 1 base, 1 base remained unmatched. The CDR3 spans 14 residues. Germline assignment: CDR1 SGHKS and CDR2 YYEKEE (reference sequence).

The rearrangement uses TRBV20-1 and TRBJ2-7; either TRBD1 or TRBD2 may supply D (5 bases each). The CDR3 contains 15 residues. Trimming cost V 5 bases and J 3 bases, with 20 bases left between them. Germline-derived CDR1 and CDR2 are DFQATT and SNEGSKA (reference sequence). The CDR3 DNA is TGCAGTGCTGCCAAACGGGGTAGGGGAGACTACGAGCAGTACTTC. Translation: CSAAKRGRGDYEQYF.

Many counts were recorded for this clonotype. This chain connects TRBV5-5 to TRBJ1-1; D is unresolved. V lost 2 bases and J 3 bases, leaving 2 bases between the germline ends. Germline loops: CDR1 SGHKS, CDR2 YYEKEE (reference sequence). This CDR3 region has 11 residues. The CDR3 bases are TGTGCCAGCAGCTTCCACACTGAAGCTTTCTTT. Encoded protein: CASSFHTEAFF.

The chain has TRBV5-4 and TRBJ2-7; no clear D gene. This CDR3 spans 13 amino acids. The germline gives CDR1 SGHNT, CDR2 YYREEE (reference sequence). Trimming pared 4 bases from V and 6 bases from J, leaving 14 bases between. CDR3 DNA: TGTGCCAGCAGCCCCCAGACAAGGATCGAGCAGTACTTC. It specifies CASSPQTRIEQYF.

The V call is TRBV19, the J call TRBJ1-2; no clear D. V dropped 1 base and J dropped 6 bases, with 12 bases sitting between them. CDR1 and CDR2 (germline): LNHDA, SQIVND (reference sequence). CDR3 length equals 14 residues. DNA for the CDR3: TGTGCCAGTAGTATAGTAGGGCGCAGAAATGGCTACACCTTC. Protein: CASSIVGRRNGYTF.

The chain has TRBV5-1 and TRBJ1-6; a weak D match, TRBD1 (6 bases). Germline CDR1 and CDR2: SGHRS and YFSETQ. CDR3 length equals 16 residues. V was pared by 0 bases and J by 5 bases, with 12 bases between. The CDR3 loop is CASSLVLQGDNSPLHF. The CDR3 coding sequence is TGCGCCAGCAGCTTGGTCCTACAGGGAGATAATTCACCCCTCCACTTT.

Remarks on this clonotype: No conserved phenylalanine or tryptophan is present at the end of the CDR3, so a read error is the likely explanation. The V gene is TRBV7-2, the J gene TRBJ1-3; D is possibly TRBD1 (5 bases). Germline CDR1 is SGHTA and CDR2 is FQGNSA. V lost 5 bases and J lost 1, with 15 bases in between. CDR3 length: 16 residues. CDR3 nucleotides: TGTGCCAGCAGCATTATGACAGAAGCATCTGGAAACACCATATATTCT. Protein: CASSIMTEASGNTIYS.

The chain employs TRBV6-1 and TRBJ2-6; 10 bases agree with TRBD2. Germline CDR1 and CDR2: MNHNS and SASEGT. V lost 6 bases to trimming and J lost 0 bases; unmatched junction nucleotides: 5. The CDR3 contains 17 residues. The CDR3 sequence is CASRGLAVSSGANVLTF. CDR3 sequence (DNA): TGTGCCAGCAGAGGACTAGCGGTCAGCTCTGGGGCCAACGTCCTGACTTTC.

Only one count was recorded for this clonotype. The rearrangement uses TRBV29-1 and TRBJ2-7, with 11 positions matching TRBD2. V shed 4 bases and J 3 bases; nucleotides not matched to a gene: 5. Germline V CDR1 and CDR2: SQVTM, ANQGSEA. The CDR3 totals 14 residues. CDR3 residues: CSVVGLAEVYEQYF. CDR3 nucleotide sequence: TGCAGCGTTGTGGGACTAGCGGAAGTCTACGAGCAGTACTTC.

The chain combines TRBV7-2 with TRBJ1-1, with D perhaps matching TRBD1 (5 bases). Trimming removed 4 bases at V and 1 base at J, with 10 bases between. CDR1 and CDR2 from the germline V gene are SGHTA and FQGNSA. The CDR3 runs to 14 residues. As DNA, the CDR3 is TGTGCCAGCAGCTCGATCGGGGCGAACACTGAAGCTTTCTTT. Translation: CASSSIGANTEAFF.